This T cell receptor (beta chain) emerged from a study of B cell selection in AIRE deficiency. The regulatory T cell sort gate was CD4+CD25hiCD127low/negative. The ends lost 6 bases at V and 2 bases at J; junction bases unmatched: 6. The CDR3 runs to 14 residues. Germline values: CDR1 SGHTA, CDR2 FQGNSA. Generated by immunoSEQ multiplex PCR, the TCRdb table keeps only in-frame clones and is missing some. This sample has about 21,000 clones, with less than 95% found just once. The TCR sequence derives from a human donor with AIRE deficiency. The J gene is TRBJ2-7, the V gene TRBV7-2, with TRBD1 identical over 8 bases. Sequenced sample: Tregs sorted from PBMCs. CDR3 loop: CASSLQTGAYEQYF. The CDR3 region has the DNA TGTGCCAGCAGTCTCCAGACAGGGGCCTACGAGCAGTACTTC.